A single sample gave rise to the 29 T cell receptor beta chains below, sequenced in a study of T cell repertoires in cytomegalovirus infection (dated by TCRdb to about 2019). The listed sequencing device is Illumina HiSeq 1500. TCRdb redid the processing of the public reads, applying fastp at Q25 and MiXCR, and retained in-frame beta chains. Duplicate CDR3 protein sequences are folded into a single record with the most common DNA and genes. The sample yields fewer than 550,000 distinct CDR3 sequences; about 26% were counted once. The ten largest clones represent less than 15% of the sample. The sequencing sample was made of PBMCs. These TCRs come from a human donor in good health (CMV status not recorded). Some clones in this sample may be carry-over from other donors' samples.

This clonotype was detected only once. The chain employs TRBV20-1 and TRBJ1-2, with 12 bases matching TRBD1. Germline V gene lookup returns CDR1 DFQATT and CDR2 SNEGSKA (reference sequence). V shed 5 bases and J 4 bases; nucleotides not matched to a gene: 5. The length of the CDR3 is 14 residues. Written as DNA, the CDR3 is TGCAGTGCTTCCGGGACAGGGGGCGGCTATGGCTACACCTTC. As protein: CSASGTGGGYGYTF.

This chain joins TRBV19 and TRBJ1-4; D may be TRBD1 (6 bases). This CDR3 comprises 16 residues. V lost 3 bases, J lost 5 bases, and 16 bases lay in between. Germline assignment: CDR1 LNHDA and CDR2 SQIVND (reference sequence). CDR3 DNA sequence: TGTGCCAGTAGTATGTACAGGGTCCCGTCCAATGAAAAACTGTTTTTT. It is translated as CASSMYRVPSNEKLFF.

V usage is TRBV28 and J usage is TRBJ1-1; 7 bases match TRBD1. Unmatched junction bases numbered 12, after V lost 4 bases and J lost 7 bases. The CDR3 has 15 amino acids. CDR1 is MDHEN and CDR2 is SYDVKM in the germline V gene. The CDR3 reads CASSSDPWTGREAFF. For the CDR3, the DNA is TGTGCCAGCAGTTCAGACCCTTGGACAGGACGTGAAGCTTTCTTT.

There are many counts of this clonotype. The chain has TRBV7-2 and TRBJ2-1, with D perhaps TRBD1 (6 bases). The CDR3 is made up of 13 amino acids. The V end lost 5 bases, the J end lost 9 bases, and 14 bases lay between the germline ends. Germline lookup yields CDR1 SGHTA and CDR2 FQGNSA. This CDR3 reads CASSTGTGTEQFF. CDR3 in DNA: TGTGCCAGCAGCACCGGAACAGGGACTGAGCAGTTCTTC.

The V call is TRBV6-5, the J call TRBJ2-1; 8 nucleotides agree with TRBD1. The CDR3 is 15 amino acids. V gave up 2 bases and J gave up 10 bases; unmatched junction bases: 10. Germline V gives CDR1 MNHEY, CDR2 SVGAGI. Written as DNA, the CDR3 is TGTGCCAGCAGTTACGGCTTCAGGGGGCAAGGGGAGCAGTTCTTC. Translation: CASSYGFRGQGEQFF.

This clonotype was counted a few times. The rearrangement joins TRBV6-2 or TRBV6-3 to TRBJ1-1; D not resolved. CDR1 and CDR2 (germline): MNHEY, SVGEGT. Trimming removed 10 bases from V and 3 bases from J, with 9 bases in between. The CDR3 sequence is 11 residues long. The CDR3 protein is CATLGYTEAFF. The CDR3, as DNA: TGTGCCACTTTAGGGTACACTGAAGCTTTCTTT.

This clonotype occurred a few times. The chain combines TRBV28 with TRBJ2-7, with unresolved D. CDR1 is MDHEN and CDR2 is SYDVKM in the germline V gene. The CDR3 loop spans 13 amino acids. V was cut by 2 bases and J by 2 bases, with 7 bases left in between. For the CDR3, the DNA is TGTGCCAGCAGTTTACTCGGGCCCTACGAGCAGTACTTC. The encoded protein is CASSLLGPYEQYF. The variable domain in full, completed from reference TRBV28 and TRBJ2-7, reads DVKVTQSSRYLVKRTGEKVFLECVQDMDHENMFWYRQDPGLGLRLIYFSYDVKMKEKGDIPEGYSVSREKKERFSLILESASTNQTSMYLCASSLLGPYEQYFGPGTRLTVT.

The genes are TRBV12-3 or TRBV12-4 and TRBJ2-1; 12 bases are shared with TRBD2. The CDR3 extends over 17 amino acids. Losses at the gene ends were 7 bases for V and 9 bases for J; bases not matched to a gene: 16. The CDR3 nucleotides are TGTGCCAGCAAGGCCGCTAGCGGGAGGGCGGGGGGCGTTGAGCAGTTCTTC. It translates to CASKAASGRAGGVEQFF.

The chain combines TRBV28 with TRBJ2-1; 12 nucleotides agree with TRBD2. This CDR3 contains 16 residues. CDR1 and CDR2 from the germline V gene are MDHEN and SYDVKM. Trimming cost V 2 bases and J 6 bases; bases outside gene matches: 5. The CDR3 protein is CASSLHGLAGSNEQFF. As DNA, the CDR3 is TGTGCCAGCAGTTTACATGGACTAGCGGGGAGCAATGAGCAGTTCTTC.

This clonotype has a handful of counts. The V and J genes are TRBV7-2 and TRBJ2-7; possible D gene TRBD1, 6 bases. V was shortened by 5 bases and J by 6 bases, with 20 bases between the two germline ends. Germline values: CDR1 SGHTA, CDR2 FQGNSA. The CDR3 totals 15 residues. The CDR3 DNA reads TGTGCCAGCAGCCCAAGGATGGCTCAGGGGTCCGAGCAGTACTTC. Its translation: CASSPRMAQGSEQYF.

The chain combines TRBV5-4 with TRBJ2-3, with no clear D. Germline V gives CDR1 SGHNT, CDR2 YYREEE (reference sequence). CDR3 size: 14 residues. Deletions cut 4 bases from V and 2 bases from J, with 11 bases between. The CDR3 is CASSTYGITDTQYF. The CDR3, as DNA: TGTGCCAGCAGCACATATGGGATCACAGATACGCAGTATTTT.

The chain is built from TRBV10-3 and TRBJ2-7, with D unclear. The CDR3 extends over 12 amino acids. Trimming removed 5 bases from V and 7 bases from J, with 12 bases in between. Looked up from germline, CDR1 is ENHRY and CDR2 is SYGVKD. The CDR3 DNA reads TGTGCCATCAGTACCATGGGTCTGGAGCAGTACGTC. Translation gives CAISTMGLEQYV.

This clonotype has a handful of counts. This chain connects TRBV6-6 to TRBJ2-2; maybe TRBD1 (6 bases). The CDR3 is 16 amino acids. Per germline, CDR1 MNHNY and CDR2 SVGAGI (reference sequence). With 5 bases removed from V and 7 bases from J, the gap between germline ends came to 20 bases. The CDR3 DNA is TGTGCCAGCAGTCCTCGTACAACAGGGTCAGGCGGGGAGCTGTTTTTT. Translation gives CASSPRTTGSGGELFF.

The chain is built from TRBV27 and TRBJ1-6; TRBD1 is a possible D gene (6 bases). The CDR3 is 15 amino acids. The germline V gene encodes CDR1 MNHEY and CDR2 SMNVEV (reference sequence). V was clipped by 4 bases and J by 8 bases, with 15 bases between them. CDR3 nucleotides: TGTGCCAGCAGTTACTTAGGGGGGGTTTATTCACCCCTCCACTTT. Its translation is CASSYLGGVYSPLHF.

This chain uses TRBV27 with TRBJ1-5; D may be TRBD1 (6 bases). Germline V gives CDR1 MNHEY, CDR2 SMNVEV (reference sequence). V was shortened by 5 bases and J by 9 bases, with 17 bases between the two germline ends. The CDR3 contains 14 residues. The CDR3 loop reads CASSPSGGPVPQHF. The CDR3 bases are TGTGCCAGCAGTCCATCGGGGGGCCCGGTGCCCCAGCATTTT.

The V and J genes are TRBV19 and TRBJ1-2; TRBD1 matches at 7 bases. Germline V lookup: CDR1 LNHDA, CDR2 SQIVND (reference sequence). After removal of 1 base from V and 8 bases from J, the junction contained 7 bases not matched to a gene. The CDR3 has 14 residues. CDR3 in DNA: TGTGCCAGTAGTATAGCCCGGGACAGATACGGCTACACCTTC. It specifies CASSIARDRYGYTF. The variable domain in full, with the rest retrieved from reference TRBV19 and TRBJ1-2, is DGGITQSPKYLFRKEGQNVTLSCEQNLNHDAMYWYRQDPGQGLRLIYYSQIVNDFQKGDIAEGYSVSREKKESFPLTVTSAQKNPTAFYLCASSIARDRYGYTFGSGTRLTVV.

The genes are TRBV15 and TRBJ2-3; possible D gene TRBD2, 5 bases. The CDR3 totals 17 residues. Between the trimmed V and J ends, which lost 1 base and 0 bases, there was a span of 14 bases. CDR1 and CDR2 from the germline V gene are LNHNV and YYDKDF (reference sequence). The CDR3 region has the DNA TGTGCCACCAGCAGAGCCAGCGGAGCGCTTAGCACAGATACGCAGTATTTT. Translating gives CATSRASGALSTDTQYF. Filled out from reference TRBV15 and TRBJ2-3, the complete variable domain reads DAMVIQNPRYQVTQFGKPVTLSCSQTLNHNVMYWYQQKSSQAPKLLFHYYDKDFNNEADTPDNFQSRRPNTSFCFLDIRSPGLGDTAMYLCATSRASGALSTDTQYFGPGTRLTVL.

This clonotype has a handful of counts. The chain uses TRBV19 and TRBJ1-1, with TRBD1 matching over 9 bases. Germline V gene lookup returns CDR1 LNHDA and CDR2 SQIVND (reference sequence). The CDR3 runs to 13 residues. V was clipped by 10 bases and J by 1 base; unmatched bases: 4. CDR3 sequence (DNA): TGTGCCACTCGGACAGGGGCGAACACTGAAGCTTTCTTT. Amino acid sequence: CATRTGANTEAFF.

The sample holds a few counts of this clonotype. CDR3 sequence reads: CASSLLAGGPSQFF. As DNA, the CDR3 is TGTGCCAGCAGCTTACTGGCGGGAGGACCTTCCCAGTTCTTC. The gene calls are TRBV7-3 and TRBJ2-1, with 8 bases fitting TRBD2. V trimming: 2 bases; J trimming: 13 bases; junction bases outside the gene matches: 10. This CDR3 has 14 residues. Germline assignment: CDR1 SGHTA and CDR2 FQGTGA.

This clonotype was seen many times. The J gene is TRBJ2-7, the V gene TRBV28, with D possibly being TRBD1 or TRBD2 (6 bases each). The V end lost 6 bases, the J end lost 4 bases, and 16 bases lay between the germline ends. The germline gives CDR1 MDHEN, CDR2 SYDVKM. There are 14 residues in the CDR3. In DNA form, the CDR3 reads TGTGCCAGCAGCTTGGACGGGGGCGAGTACGAGCAGTACTTC. Protein sequence: CASSLDGGEYEQYF.

The chain employs TRBV7-8 and TRBJ2-7, with a tentative D call TRBD1 (5 bases). The CDR3 has 13 amino acids. CDR1 and CDR2 (germline): SGHVS, FQNEAQ. V lost 4 bases and J lost 3, with 10 bases in between. The CDR3 is CASSSTTGYEQYV. CDR3 coding DNA: TGTGCCAGCAGCTCAACCACAGGCTACGAGCAGTACGTC.

V usage is TRBV7-8 and J usage is TRBJ2-3; D gene unclear. V was pared by 1 base and J by 4 bases, with 12 bases between. Germline V gene sequence: CDR1 SGHVS, CDR2 FQNEAQ. The CDR3 totals 15 residues. CDR3 sequence reads: CASSLGFRVADTQYF. The CDR3 nucleotides read TGTGCCAGCAGCTTAGGTTTCCGGGTAGCAGATACGCAGTATTTT.

This clonotype has ten or more counts. This rearrangement joins TRBV7-8 to TRBJ2-7; 7 nucleotides match TRBD1. The V segment lost 4 bases and the J segment 2 bases; nucleotides outside the gene matches: 8. This CDR3 has 15 amino acids. Per germline, CDR1 SGHVS and CDR2 FQNEAQ. The CDR3 loop is CASSSGTEKPYEQYF. The CDR3 DNA follows: TGTGCCAGCAGCTCAGGGACAGAGAAACCCTACGAGCAGTACTTC.

This clonotype was seen ten or more times. The chain employs TRBV7-9 and TRBJ2-1, with TRBD1 as a possible D gene (5 bases). CDR3 length equals 16 residues. Germline V gene sequence: CDR1 SEHNR, CDR2 FQNEAQ (reference sequence). Trimming removed 2 bases at V and 5 bases at J, with 16 bases between. The chain's CDR3 is CASSLRVVRVDNEQFF. CDR3 nucleotides: TGTGCCAGCAGCTTACGCGTCGTCAGGGTGGACAATGAGCAGTTCTTC.

This clonotype showed up just a few times. The V and J genes are TRBV6-2 or TRBV6-3 and TRBJ2-2, with 7 bases identical to TRBD2. Germline assignment: CDR1 MNHEY and CDR2 SVGEGT. This CDR3 has 15 residues. V was clipped by 1 base and J by 6 bases; unmatched bases: 5. CDR3 region: CASSYWREMAGELFF. CDR3 nucleotide sequence: TGTGCCAGCAGTTACTGGCGGGAGATGGCCGGGGAGCTGTTTTTT.

This clonotype was seen just once. This chain joins TRBV7-6 and TRBJ2-2, with 10 bases lining up with TRBD2. CDR3 size: 22 residues. V shed 4 bases and J 5 bases; nucleotides not matched to a gene: 25. Per germline, CDR1 SGHVS and CDR2 FNYEAQ. This CDR3 reads CASSSYRLAGNSYDSRTGELFF. In DNA form, the CDR3 reads TGTGCCAGCAGCTCCTACAGACTAGCGGGTAACAGTTACGACTCGAGAACCGGGGAGCTGTTTTTT.

The rearrangement uses TRBV2 and TRBJ1-4; the D is unclear. The V end lost 6 bases, the J end lost 5 bases, and 16 bases lay between the germline ends. CDR1 SNHLY and CDR2 FYNNEI come from the germline V gene. The CDR3 is 15 amino acids. CDR3 nucleotide sequence: TGTGCCAGCAGACTCACCGGGAGCCAGAATGAAAAACTGTTTTTT. Its translation: CASRLTGSQNEKLFF.

This clonotype was detected ten times or more. V and J are TRBV7-2 and TRBJ2-3, with D tentatively TRBD2 (5 bases). From germline, CDR1 is SGHTA and CDR2 FQGNSA. This CDR3 has 14 residues. Between the trimmed V and J ends, which lost 5 bases and 2 bases, there was a span of 11 bases. CDR3 sequence (DNA): TGTGCCAGCAGCGACTACGCAGACACAGATACGCAGTATTTT. It yields the protein CASSDYADTDTQYF.

The chain carries TRBV7-8 and TRBJ1-2, with 7 bases fitting TRBD1. Trimming removed 5 bases from V and 3 bases from J; junction bases left unmatched: 18. This CDR3 is 18 amino acids long. CDR1 and CDR2 from the germline V gene are SGHVS and FQNEAQ. The CDR3 protein is CASSLGQVRRSPHYGYTF. The CDR3 region has the DNA TGTGCCAGCAGCCTCGGACAGGTACGAAGATCTCCCCACTATGGCTACACCTTC.